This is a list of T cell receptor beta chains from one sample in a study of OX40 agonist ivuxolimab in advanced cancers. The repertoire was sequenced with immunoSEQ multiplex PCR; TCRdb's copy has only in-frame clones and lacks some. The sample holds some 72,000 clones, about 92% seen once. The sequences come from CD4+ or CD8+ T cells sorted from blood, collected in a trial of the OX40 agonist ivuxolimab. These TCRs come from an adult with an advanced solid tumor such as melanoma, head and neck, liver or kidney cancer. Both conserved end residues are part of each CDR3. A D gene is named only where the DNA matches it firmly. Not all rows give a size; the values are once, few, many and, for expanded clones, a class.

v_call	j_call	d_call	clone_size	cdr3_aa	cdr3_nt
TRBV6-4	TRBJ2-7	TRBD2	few	CASSVAGGPYEQYF	TGTGCCAGCAGTGTCGCGGGAGGGCCCTACGAGCAGTACTTC
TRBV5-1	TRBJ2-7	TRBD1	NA	CASSMGTAVREQYF	TGCGCCAGCAGCATGGGGACAGCCGTGCGCGAGCAGTACTTC
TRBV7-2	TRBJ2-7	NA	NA	CASSSIAESEQYF	TGTGCCAGCAGCTCCATAGCGGAAAGCGAGCAGTACTTC
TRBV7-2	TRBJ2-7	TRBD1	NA	CASSLEGRGQALYEQYF	TGTGCCAGCAGCTTAGAGGGTCGGGGACAGGCCCTCTACGAGCAGTACTTC
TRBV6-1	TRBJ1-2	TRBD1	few	CASSEADRGTGGAKDGYTF	TGTGCCAGCAGTGAAGCGGATCGTGGGACAGGGGGCGCAAAGGATGGCTACACCTTC
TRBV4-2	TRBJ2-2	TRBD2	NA	CASSLGTSLNTGELFF	TGTGCCAGCAGCCTCGGGACTAGCCTTAACACCGGGGAGCTGTTTTTT
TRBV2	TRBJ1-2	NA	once	CASSGTDQRYGYTF	TGTGCCAGCAGTGGTACGGACCAGCGCTATGGCTACACCTTC
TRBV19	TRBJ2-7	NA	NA	CASSIGQPHSYEQYF	TGTGCCAGTAGTATAGGACAGCCACACTCCTACGAGCAGTACTTC
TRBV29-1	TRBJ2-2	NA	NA	CSVEVMAGDTGELFF	TGCAGCGTTGAAGTCATGGCAGGGGACACCGGGGAGCTGTTTTTT
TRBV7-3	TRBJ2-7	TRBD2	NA	CASSSGLAGERRELYF	TGTGCCAGCAGCTCCGGACTAGCGGGAGAGAGACGGGAGCTGTACTTC
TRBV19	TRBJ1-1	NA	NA	CASSMPWGQVNTEAFF	TGTGCCAGTAGTATGCCCTGGGGGCAAGTGAACACTGAAGCTTTCTTT
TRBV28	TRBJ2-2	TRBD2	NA	CASRAQASGENTGELFF	TGTGCCAGCAGGGCCCAGGCTAGCGGGGAGAACACCGGGGAGCTGTTTTTT
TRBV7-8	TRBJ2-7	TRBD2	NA	CASSLLAGSNYEQYF	TGTGCCAGCAGCTTACTAGCGGGAAGCAACTACGAGCAGTACTTC
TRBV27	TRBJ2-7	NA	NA	CASSYRPYGYEQYF	TGTGCCAGCAGTTACCGCCCATATGGATACGAGCAGTACTTC
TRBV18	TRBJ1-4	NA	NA	CASSAGTGEKLFF	TGTGCCAGCTCAGCCGGGACCGGTGAAAAACTGTTTTTT
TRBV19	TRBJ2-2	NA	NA	CASSIDAGELFF	TGTGCCAGTAGTATAGACGCCGGGGAGCTGTTTTTT
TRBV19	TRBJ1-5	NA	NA	CASSPPVAGDSNQPQHF	TGTGCCAGTAGTCCACCAGTCGCAGGGGATAGCAATCAGCCCCAGCATTTT